This T cell receptor (beta chain) comes out of a study of T cell responses to AZD1222 COVID-19 vaccine. Notes on the study in general: Samples come after the peak T cell response, not at day 14. Spike as a whole was targeted by vaccine-associated CD4 TCRs, dominant at 160-218 and 743-854. Donors, mostly white British, included more females; clonal diversity was possibly underestimated.

This CDR3 contains 17 residues. Germline assignment: CDR1 LNHNV and CDR2 YYDKDF (reference sequence). J was trimmed by 7 bases and V by 3 bases; bases with no gene match: 14. Data came from immunoSEQ multiplex PCR; TCRdb stores just in-frame clones and leaves some out. The sample records over 150,000 clones, 86% being singletons. On this clone itself: As yet, its antigen is unknown.

This TCR was recovered from an adult in good health. The sequencing here drew on peripheral blood, taken on day 0 of MenACWY control vaccination. J is TRBJ1-4 and V is TRBV15; 7 bases agree with TRBD1. In DNA, the CDR3 is TGTGCCACCAGCAGGCTTCCTTCCGGGACAGCACTTGAAAAACTGTTTTTT. Its translation: CATSRLPSGTALEKLFF. Drawing the rest from reference TRBV15 and TRBJ1-4, the complete variable domain is DAMVIQNPRYQVTQFGKPVTLSCSQTLNHNVMYWYQQKSSQAPKLLFHYYDKDFNNEADTPDNFQSRRPNTSFCFLDIRSPGLGDTAMYLCATSRLPSGTALEKLFFGSGTQLSVL.